This is a list of T cell receptor beta chains from one sample in a study of CD4+ T cells in melanoma. Using immunoSEQ multiplex PCR, the repertoire was profiled, and TCRdb retains in-frame clones only, with some absent. The table lists fewer than 55,000 clones, about 91% of them singletons. Sequenced input: peripheral blood. All receptors derive from a human donor with melanoma. Both conserved end residues are part of each CDR3. Each record gives: clone size, V gene, J gene, D gene, CDR3 DNA, CDR3 protein. D genes are given only for firm matches. Clone size is given for some rows only: seen once, a few or many times, or a class if the clone is expanded.

clone_size: .
v_call: TRBV11-3
j_call: TRBJ1-6
d_call: .
cdr3_nt: TGTGCCACGTCCGAGACACAAAATTCACCCCTCCACTTT
cdr3_aa: CATSETQNSPLHF

clone_size: .
v_call: TRBV7-9
j_call: TRBJ2-1
d_call: TRBD2
cdr3_nt: TGTGCCAGCACCCCGGGAGCGGGGGGTTACTACAATGAGCAGTTCTTC
cdr3_aa: CASTPGAGGYYNEQFF

clone_size: .
v_call: TRBV11-2
j_call: TRBJ1-2
d_call: .
cdr3_nt: TGTGCCAGCAGCCTACTAGCATGGGGGGCCGATAGCTATGGCTACACCTTC
cdr3_aa: CASSLLAWGADSYGYTF

clone_size: .
v_call: TRBV28
j_call: TRBJ2-7
d_call: TRBD2
cdr3_nt: TGTGCCAGCAGTACCCCGGGACTAGTCAACGAGCAGTACTTC
cdr3_aa: CASSTPGLVNEQYF

clone_size: .
v_call: TRBV7-2
j_call: TRBJ2-2
d_call: .
cdr3_nt: TGTGCCAGCAGCTTAGAGTGGGGCACCGGGGAGCTGTTTTTT
cdr3_aa: CASSLEWGTGELFF

clone_size: .
v_call: TRBV7-6
j_call: TRBJ2-1
d_call: .
cdr3_nt: TGTGCCAGCAGCTTAGACCCTCCGAGCTCCTACAATGAGCAGTTCTTC
cdr3_aa: CASSLDPPSSYNEQFF

clone_size: .
v_call: TRBV11-2
j_call: TRBJ2-7
d_call: .
cdr3_nt: TGTGCCAGCAGCAGTGGGAATCAGGGGGGGATGGAAGAGCAGTACTTC
cdr3_aa: CASSSGNQGGMEEQYF

clone_size: .
v_call: TRBV27
j_call: TRBJ1-6
d_call: .
cdr3_nt: TGTGCCAGCAGTCCAGGGACACCGAATTCACCCCTCCACTTT
cdr3_aa: CASSPGTPNSPLHF

clone_size: .
v_call: TRBV28
j_call: TRBJ1-4
d_call: TRBD1
cdr3_nt: TGTGCCAGCAGAATGACAGGGGCTAGTGAAAAACTGTTTTTT
cdr3_aa: CASRMTGASEKLFF

clone_size: .
v_call: TRBV7-9
j_call: TRBJ2-7
d_call: TRBD1
cdr3_nt: TGTGCCAGCAGCTTAGATTTTTTGGGACAGACCTCCTACGAGCAGTACTTC
cdr3_aa: CASSLDFLGQTSYEQYF

clone_size: .
v_call: TRBV6-6
j_call: TRBJ1-4
d_call: .
cdr3_nt: TGTGCCAGCAGACTAGCCCAGCTAGATAATGAAAAACTGTTTTTT
cdr3_aa: CASRLAQLDNEKLFF

clone_size: once
v_call: TRBV7-2
j_call: TRBJ2-1
d_call: .
cdr3_nt: TGTGCCAGCAGCTCGGACTCCTTGGGGCAGTTCTTC
cdr3_aa: CASSSDSLGQFF

clone_size: .
v_call: TRBV27
j_call: TRBJ2-7
d_call: TRBD2
cdr3_nt: TGTGCCAGCAGCCCGGGGGGGGGTAACTACGAGCAGTACTTC
cdr3_aa: CASSPGGGNYEQYF

clone_size: .
v_call: TRBV10-1
j_call: TRBJ2-3
d_call: .
cdr3_nt: TGCGCCAGCAGTGAGGGGACTTTCAGAGATACGCAGTATTTT
cdr3_aa: CASSEGTFRDTQYF

clone_size: .
v_call: TRBV18
j_call: TRBJ2-3
d_call: TRBD2
cdr3_nt: TGTGCCAGCTCACCACCTCTAGCGGGGGCTTCAGATACGCAGTATTTT
cdr3_aa: CASSPPLAGASDTQYF

clone_size: .
v_call: TRBV5-1
j_call: TRBJ2-3
d_call: .
cdr3_nt: TGCGCCAGCAGCTTGGCCCCTCCCACAGATACGCAGTATTTT
cdr3_aa: CASSLAPPTDTQYF

clone_size: .
v_call: TRBV5-4
j_call: TRBJ2-5
d_call: .
cdr3_nt: TGTGCCAGCAGCTTGGAACCCTCGATGGAGACCCAGTACTTC
cdr3_aa: CASSLEPSMETQYF

clone_size: medium-sized
v_call: TRBV14
j_call: TRBJ1-2
d_call: .
cdr3_nt: TGTGCCAGCAGCCCCCCAGGGGATCCGAGGGGCTACACCTTC
cdr3_aa: CASSPPGDPRGYTF

clone_size: .
v_call: TRBV7-6
j_call: TRBJ2-2
d_call: .
cdr3_nt: TGTGCCAGCAGCTTAGCGGGTCGGTGGGACGGGGAGCTGTTTTTT
cdr3_aa: CASSLAGRWDGELFF

clone_size: .
v_call: TRBV6-5
j_call: TRBJ1-2
d_call: TRBD1
cdr3_nt: TGTGCCAGCAGTTACTCGAAGGGGGCGATACGTGGCTACACCTTC
cdr3_aa: CASSYSKGAIRGYTF

clone_size: .
v_call: TRBV7-9
j_call: TRBJ1-2
d_call: TRBD1
cdr3_nt: TGTGCCAGCAATGTAGGGACAGCCTTGGGTGGCTACACCTTC
cdr3_aa: CASNVGTALGGYTF

clone_size: .
v_call: TRBV7-6
j_call: TRBJ2-2
d_call: TRBD1
cdr3_nt: TGTGCCAGCAGCTTAGCGCGTGGGACAGGTTACACCGGGGAGCTGTTTTTT
cdr3_aa: CASSLARGTGYTGELFF

clone_size: .
v_call: TRBV27
j_call: TRBJ1-6
d_call: TRBD1
cdr3_nt: TGTGCCAGCAGTTACGCAGGGGGCGATTCACCCCTCCACTTT
cdr3_aa: CASSYAGGDSPLHF

clone_size: .
v_call: TRBV18
j_call: TRBJ2-2
d_call: .
cdr3_nt: TGTGCCAGCTCACCGTGGAACAGCCCGAACACCGGGGAGCTGTTTTTT
cdr3_aa: CASSPWNSPNTGELFF

clone_size: .
v_call: TRBV6-1
j_call: TRBJ2-7
d_call: TRBD2
cdr3_nt: TGTGCCACGAGCGGGGGGGCTTACGAGCAGTACTTC
cdr3_aa: CATSGGAYEQYF

clone_size: .
v_call: TRBV4-1
j_call: TRBJ1-1
d_call: TRBD1
cdr3_nt: TGCGCCAGCAGCCAAGTTTCGGGACAGGTCAATCGTGGAAGGACTGAAGCTTTCTTT
cdr3_aa: CASSQVSGQVNRGRTEAFF

clone_size: .
v_call: TRBV9
j_call: TRBJ2-5
d_call: .
cdr3_nt: TGTGCCAGCAGCGTAGGGGACCAAGAGACCCAGTACTTC
cdr3_aa: CASSVGDQETQYF

clone_size: .
v_call: TRBV7-3
j_call: TRBJ2-3
d_call: .
cdr3_nt: TGTGCCAGCAGCTTAAACGGCAGGGGAGGGTCAGATACGCAGTATTTT
cdr3_aa: CASSLNGRGGSDTQYF

clone_size: .
v_call: TRBV27
j_call: TRBJ1-5
d_call: .
cdr3_nt: TGTGCCAGCAGCCGAAGCGGGGGATTCGGTCAGCCCCAGCATTTT
cdr3_aa: CASSRSGGFGQPQHF

clone_size: .
v_call: TRBV9
j_call: TRBJ2-6
d_call: .
cdr3_nt: TGTGCCAGCAGCGTAGCTAAGGCGGGCCGCCCGGCGGTTGGGGCCAACGTCCTGACTTTC
cdr3_aa: CASSVAKAGRPAVGANVLTF

clone_size: .
v_call: TRBV19
j_call: TRBJ2-3
d_call: .
cdr3_nt: TGTGCCAGTAGTATTCAGGATTCCACAGATACGCAGTATTTT
cdr3_aa: CASSIQDSTDTQYF

clone_size: .
v_call: TRBV2
j_call: TRBJ1-4
d_call: .
cdr3_nt: TGTGCCAGCGCCCGGGACCTACGCGAAAAACTGTTTTTT
cdr3_aa: CASARDLREKLFF

clone_size: .
v_call: TRBV7-9
j_call: TRBJ1-2
d_call: .
cdr3_nt: TGTGCCAGCAGCTTAGCGTTGGGGCCCCTTGGCTATGGCTACACCTTC
cdr3_aa: CASSLALGPLGYGYTF

clone_size: .
v_call: TRBV30
j_call: TRBJ1-4
d_call: .
cdr3_nt: TGTGCCTGTGCTAAGGGGAGGACTAATGAAAAACTGTTTTTT
cdr3_aa: CACAKGRTNEKLFF

clone_size: .
v_call: TRBV6-5
j_call: TRBJ2-7
d_call: TRBD1
cdr3_nt: TGTGCCAGCAGTTTGGGACAGACCTACGAGCAGTACTTC
cdr3_aa: CASSLGQTYEQYF

clone_size: .
v_call: TRBV6-5
j_call: TRBJ1-1
d_call: .
cdr3_nt: TGTGCCAGCAGTTTTGGTGCGGAATTGAACACTGAAGCTTTCTTT
cdr3_aa: CASSFGAELNTEAFF

clone_size: once
v_call: TRBV7-7
j_call: TRBJ1-5
d_call: .
cdr3_nt: TGTGCTAGCAGCTTATCGGCCGGGTCGCATTTT
cdr3_aa: CASSLSAGSHF

clone_size: many
v_call: TRBV6-5
j_call: TRBJ1-1
d_call: .
cdr3_nt: TGTGCCAGCAGTTATTTGGCGGAACTGGGCACTGAAGCTTTCTTT
cdr3_aa: CASSYLAELGTEAFF

clone_size: .
v_call: TRBV5-4
j_call: TRBJ2-1
d_call: .
cdr3_nt: TGTGCCAGCAGCTTGGTAGCAGGGGTAGGCAATGAGCAGTTCTTC
cdr3_aa: CASSLVAGVGNEQFF

clone_size: .
v_call: TRBV7-3
j_call: TRBJ2-5
d_call: .
cdr3_nt: TGTGCCAGCAGCTTAGCTAGCGCAGAGACCCAGTACTTC
cdr3_aa: CASSLASAETQYF

clone_size: .
v_call: TRBV10-3
j_call: TRBJ2-2
d_call: TRBD1
cdr3_nt: TGTGCCATCAAGCAGGGGGCCGGCACCGGGGAGCTGTTTTTT
cdr3_aa: CAIKQGAGTGELFF

clone_size: .
v_call: TRBV14
j_call: TRBJ2-7
d_call: TRBD1
cdr3_nt: TGTGCCAGCAGCCAGAGGACAGGATCCTACGAGCAGTACTTC
cdr3_aa: CASSQRTGSYEQYF

clone_size: .
v_call: TRBV19
j_call: TRBJ1-2
d_call: .
cdr3_nt: TGTGCCAGTAGTCCAGGGACGGTAGATTATAGATCGCATGGCTACACCTTC
cdr3_aa: CASSPGTVDYRSHGYTF

clone_size: .
v_call: TRBV18
j_call: TRBJ1-1
d_call: TRBD1
cdr3_nt: TGTGCCAGCTCACCGGGGGACAGGGGTTTGGCCACTGAAGCTTTCTTT
cdr3_aa: CASSPGDRGLATEAFF

clone_size: once
v_call: TRBV7-2
j_call: TRBJ2-2
d_call: TRBD2
cdr3_nt: TGTGCCAGCAGCTTAGCAAGCGGGGGGGTGACCGGGGAGCTGTTTTTT
cdr3_aa: CASSLASGGVTGELFF

clone_size: .
v_call: TRBV4-2
j_call: TRBJ1-3
d_call: .
cdr3_nt: TGTGCCAGCAGCCAAGCGGTTGGGCAGCACTCTGGAAACACCATATATTTT
cdr3_aa: CASSQAVGQHSGNTIYF

clone_size: .
v_call: TRBV27
j_call: TRBJ2-7
d_call: .
cdr3_nt: TGTGCCAGCAGTATCTCAGTTGGTAGCGAGCAGTACTTC
cdr3_aa: CASSISVGSEQYF

clone_size: .
v_call: TRBV5-6
j_call: TRBJ1-2
d_call: TRBD1
cdr3_nt: TGTGCCAGCAACCCGGGGACAGGGGGCGTAGGCTATGGCTACACCTTC
cdr3_aa: CASNPGTGGVGYGYTF

clone_size: .
v_call: TRBV28
j_call: TRBJ1-4
d_call: .
cdr3_nt: TGTGCCAGCAGCAAGACTCCAACTAATGAAAAACTGTTTTTT
cdr3_aa: CASSKTPTNEKLFF

clone_size: .
v_call: TRBV9
j_call: TRBJ2-3
d_call: .
cdr3_nt: TGTGCCAGCAGCAACCGGGGACAAGGGTCTCGCACAGATACGCAGTATTTT
cdr3_aa: CASSNRGQGSRTDTQYF

clone_size: .
v_call: TRBV5-4
j_call: TRBJ2-5
d_call: TRBD1
cdr3_nt: TGTGCCGGACAGGACAGGGAGAGGGAAGAGACCCAGTACTTC
cdr3_aa: CAGQDREREETQYF